Sequencing of this T cell receptor beta chain was carried out in a study of CD8 T cells in Susac syndrome. The CDR3 consists of 15 residues. Germline trimming cut 4 bases from V and 2 bases from J; bases unmatched to any gene: 7. CDR1 MDHEN and CDR2 SYDVKM come from the germline V gene. It was with random hexamers that 0.5 to 1 ug RNA was reverse transcribed. TCRdb re-called the immunoSEQ multiplex PCR reads through MiXCR, storing one row per CDR3 protein. This table has roughly 220,000 distinct CDR3 sequences, about 95% appearing once. The sequence derives from a human donor with Susac syndrome. Sequencing was performed on CD4+ T cells from PBMCs. The chain has TRBV28 and TRBJ2-5; 7 nucleotides line up with TRBD1. CDR3 in DNA: TGTGCCAGCAGTTCCAGGGGGATGGGACAAGAGACCCAGTACTTC. Protein product: CASSSRGMGQETQYF.